These 15 T cell receptor beta chains originate from one sample sequenced in a study of T cells in Graves' hyperthyroidism and ophthalmopathy. Amplification targeted TCR beta CDR3 regions from RNA transcripts. The HTBI primer set drove a first-round RT-PCR of the TCR CDR3. TCRdb fed the multiplex PCR reads into MiXCR, producing one record per CDR3 protein. The sample consists of roughly 240,000 distinct CDR3 sequences, around 26% of them appearing once. The sequenced sample consisted of blood. The receptors stem from a woman aged 40-49 years with Graves' ophthalmopathy.

This clonotype was detected ten times or more. The chain uses TRBV2 and TRBJ2-7; TRBD1 or TRBD2 may be the D gene (5 bases each). Per germline, CDR1 SNHLY and CDR2 FYNNEI. Trimming removed 7 bases at V and 6 bases at J, with 16 bases between. CDR3 length: 13 amino acids. The CDR3 nucleotides read TGTGCCAGCATGGGGACCGGTCTCGCCGAGCAGTACTTC. Protein: CASMGTGLAEQYF.

This rearrangement joins TRBV6-2 or TRBV6-3 to TRBJ2-5, with 9 bases fitting TRBD2. The CDR3 length is 19 residues. Per germline, CDR1 MNHEY and CDR2 SVGEGT. Losses at the gene ends were 0 bases for V and 1 base for J; bases not matched to a gene: 12. The CDR3 sequence is CASSYSTVWLAGFQETQYF. CDR3 in DNA: TGTGCCAGCAGTTACTCGACGGTCTGGCTAGCGGGATTCCAAGAGACCCAGTACTTC.

V is TRBV6-1 and J is TRBJ1-1; 7 bases line up with TRBD1. CDR1 is MNHNS and CDR2 is SASEGT in the germline V gene. The CDR3 consists of 15 residues. The trim removed 8 bases at V and 5 bases at J, leaving 14 bases unmatched. CDR3 sequence (DNA): TGTGCCAGCCGAAAGCCAGGGGGGGATCGGACTGAAGCTTTCTTT. The encoded protein is CASRKPGGDRTEAFF.

In this sample, this clonotype turned up many times. This chain uses TRBV19 with TRBJ2-7; 8 nucleotides align to TRBD1. Per the germline V gene, CDR1 is LNHDA and CDR2 is SQIVND (reference sequence). The CDR3 is 17 residues long. V was pared by 3 bases and J by 2 bases, with 12 bases of the junction left unmatched. This CDR3 reads CASSIRPQGASTYEQYF. Here the CDR3 DNA reads TGTGCCAGTAGTATCCGGCCTCAGGGGGCCTCAACCTACGAGCAGTACTTC.

This clonotype was counted ten times or more. The chain combines TRBV7-2 with TRBJ1-5; 7 nucleotides match TRBD1. V was pared by 5 bases and J by 1 base, with 2 bases of the junction left unmatched. CDR1 is SGHTA and CDR2 is FQGNSA in the germline V gene. This CDR3 comprises 14 residues. For the CDR3, the DNA is TGTGCCAGCAGCACGGGACAGAGCAATCAGCCCCAGCATTTT. It specifies CASSTGQSNQPQHF. Full variable domain (remainder filled in from reference TRBV7-2 and TRBJ1-5): GAGVSQSPSNKVTEKGKDVELRCDPISGHTALYWYRQSLGQGLEFLIYFQGNSAPDKSGLPSDRFSAERTGGSVSTLTIQRTQQEDSAVYLCASSTGQSNQPQHFGDGTRLSIL.

This chain connects TRBV6-1 to TRBJ1-2; no reliable D call. This CDR3 comprises 14 residues. The germline V gene encodes CDR1 MNHNS and CDR2 SASEGT. Trimming stripped 1 base from V and 4 bases from J, with 10 bases between. CDR3 amino acids: CASSEGPTLYGYTF. CDR3 bases: TGTGCCAGCAGTGAAGGCCCTACCCTCTATGGCTACACCTTC.

This clonotype has at least ten counts. The chain is built from TRBV20-1 and TRBJ2-7; D is uncertain. Per germline, CDR1 DFQATT and CDR2 SNEGSKA (reference sequence). Trimming shortened V by 5 bases and J by 4 bases, and 6 bases separated the two germline ends. The CDR3 is 10 residues long. CDR3 coding DNA: TGCAGTGCTGCAGAATACGAGCAGTACTTC. Encoded protein: CSAAEYEQYF.

This clonotype was seen ten or more times. This chain connects TRBV29-1 to TRBJ2-7; D ambiguous. Germline V gives CDR1 SQVTM, CDR2 ANQGSEA. This CDR3 contains 14 residues. Trimming cost V 0 bases and J 3 bases, with 12 bases left between them. The CDR3 nucleotides read TGCAGCGTTGAAGATCGAGAACAGATCTACGAGCAGTACTTC. Its protein product is CSVEDREQIYEQYF.

The CDR3 sequence is CACGRNTGELFF. In DNA form, the CDR3 reads TGTGCCTGCGGGAGGAACACCGGGGAGCTGTTTTTT. The chain joins TRBV12-3 or TRBV12-4 to TRBJ2-2; 7 bases fit TRBD2. The CDR3 contains 12 residues. Unmatched junction bases numbered 1, after V lost 11 bases and J lost 1 base.

This clonotype was detected ten times or more. The chain combines TRBV13 with TRBJ2-7; no clear D gene. The germline V and J ends were trimmed by 0 bases and 3 bases, with 9 bases remaining between them. The CDR3 has 14 residues. Germline V CDR1 and CDR2: PRHDT, FYEKMQ (reference sequence). CDR3 nucleotide sequence: TGTGCCAGCAGCTTAGGCCTTGCGCACTACGAGCAGTACTTC. Amino acid sequence: CASSLGLAHYEQYF.

This clonotype was seen at least ten times. This chain links TRBV20-1 with TRBJ2-2, with D perhaps matching TRBD1 (5 bases). V dropped 1 base and J dropped 2 bases, with 11 bases sitting between them. This CDR3 contains 15 residues. Looked up from germline, CDR1 is DFQATT and CDR2 is SNEGSKA (reference sequence). The CDR3 here is CSARVAGHNTGELFF. CDR3 nucleotide sequence: TGCAGTGCTAGAGTGGCCGGACATAACACCGGGGAGCTGTTTTTT.

There are many counts of this clonotype. The chain is built from TRBV20-1 and TRBJ2-7, with 10 bases fitting TRBD2. Germline loops: CDR1 DFQATT, CDR2 SNEGSKA (reference sequence). The CDR3 length is 13 residues. The junction had 5 bases not matched to a gene; V was cut back by 5 bases and J by 4 bases. CDR3 coding DNA: TGCAGTGCTCCCGGGACTAGCGTTTACGAGCAGTACTTC. It yields the protein CSAPGTSVYEQYF.

This clonotype was detected many times. The chain is built from TRBV11-2 and TRBJ2-7, with 10 nucleotides matching TRBD2. Germline V gene sequence: CDR1 SGHAT, CDR2 FQNNGV. V dropped 4 bases and J dropped 3; count of bases not matched to a gene: 12. This CDR3 has 17 amino acids. Written as DNA, the CDR3 is TGTGCCAGCAGCTCGTCCGCAGCGGGAGGGCTCCGCTACGAGCAGTACTTC. Protein: CASSSSAAGGLRYEQYF.

This clonotype has ten or more counts. The V call is TRBV7-8, the J call TRBJ2-7; D is possibly TRBD1 (5 bases). This CDR3 contains 12 residues. CDR1 is SGHVS and CDR2 is FQNEAQ in the germline V gene. V dropped 6 bases and J dropped 5 bases, with 11 bases sitting between them. DNA of the CDR3: TGTGCCAGCAGTCAAAGGGGAAACGAGCAGTACTTC. Translating gives CASSQRGNEQYF.

This clonotype was seen many times. The rearrangement joins TRBV15 to TRBJ1-2; D unresolved. Germline V CDR1 and CDR2: LNHNV, YYDKDF (reference sequence). V was pared by 2 bases and J by 4 bases, with 11 bases between. CDR3 length: 14 amino acids. The CDR3: CATSRSLLGYGYTF. The CDR3 DNA is TGTGCCACCAGCAGATCCCTCTTGGGCTATGGCTACACCTTC.